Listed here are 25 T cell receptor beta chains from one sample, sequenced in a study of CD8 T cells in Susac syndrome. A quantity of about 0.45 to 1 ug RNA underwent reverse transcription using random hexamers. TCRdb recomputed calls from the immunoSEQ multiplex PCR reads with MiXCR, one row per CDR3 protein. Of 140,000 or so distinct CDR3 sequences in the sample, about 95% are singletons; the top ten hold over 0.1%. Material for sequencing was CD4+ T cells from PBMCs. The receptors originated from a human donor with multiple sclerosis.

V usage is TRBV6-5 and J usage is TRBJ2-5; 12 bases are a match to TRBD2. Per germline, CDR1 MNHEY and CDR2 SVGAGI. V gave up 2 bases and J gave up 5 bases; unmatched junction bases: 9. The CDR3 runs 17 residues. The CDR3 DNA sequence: TGTGCCAGCAGTTACCCTGAACCGGGACTAGCGGGTGAGACCCAGTACTTC. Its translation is CASSYPEPGLAGETQYF.

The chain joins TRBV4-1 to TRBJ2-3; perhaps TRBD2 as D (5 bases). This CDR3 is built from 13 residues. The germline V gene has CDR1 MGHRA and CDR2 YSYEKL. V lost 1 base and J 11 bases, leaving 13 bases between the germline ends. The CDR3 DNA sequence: TGCGCCAGCAGCCAAGGCGGCCCGGAGGAGCAGTATTTT. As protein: CASSQGGPEEQYF.

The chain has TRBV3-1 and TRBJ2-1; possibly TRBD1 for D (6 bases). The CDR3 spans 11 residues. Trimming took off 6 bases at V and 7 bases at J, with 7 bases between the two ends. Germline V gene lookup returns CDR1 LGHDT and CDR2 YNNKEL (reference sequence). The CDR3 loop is CASRQGNEQFF. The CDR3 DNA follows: TGTGCCAGCAGGCAGGGGAATGAGCAGTTCTTC.

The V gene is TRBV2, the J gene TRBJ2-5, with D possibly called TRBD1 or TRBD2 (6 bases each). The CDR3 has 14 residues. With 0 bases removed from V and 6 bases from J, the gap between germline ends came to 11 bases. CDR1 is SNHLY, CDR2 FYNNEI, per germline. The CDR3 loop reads CASSEARGEKTQYF. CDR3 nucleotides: TGTGCCAGCAGTGAAGCAAGGGGGGAAAAGACCCAGTACTTC.

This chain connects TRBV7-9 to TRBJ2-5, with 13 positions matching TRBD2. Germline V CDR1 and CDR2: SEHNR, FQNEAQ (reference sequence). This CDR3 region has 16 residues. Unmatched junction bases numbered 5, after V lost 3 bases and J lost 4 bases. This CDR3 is CASSLPRLAGGETQYF. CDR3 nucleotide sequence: TGTGCCAGCAGCTTGCCCCGACTAGCGGGGGGAGAGACCCAGTACTTC.

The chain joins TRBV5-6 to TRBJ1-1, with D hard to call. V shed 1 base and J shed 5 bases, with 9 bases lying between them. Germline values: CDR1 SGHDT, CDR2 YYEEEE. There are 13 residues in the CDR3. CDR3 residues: CASSLLGRTEAFF. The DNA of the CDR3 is TGTGCCAGCAGCTTGCTGGGGAGAACTGAAGCTTTCTTT.

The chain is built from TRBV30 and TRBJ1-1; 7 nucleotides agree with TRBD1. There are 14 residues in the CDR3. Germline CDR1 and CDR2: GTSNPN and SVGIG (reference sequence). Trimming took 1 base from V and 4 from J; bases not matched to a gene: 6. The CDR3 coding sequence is TGTGCCTGGAGTGCGGAGGGGGCAATCACTGAAGCTTTCTTT. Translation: CAWSAEGAITEAFF.

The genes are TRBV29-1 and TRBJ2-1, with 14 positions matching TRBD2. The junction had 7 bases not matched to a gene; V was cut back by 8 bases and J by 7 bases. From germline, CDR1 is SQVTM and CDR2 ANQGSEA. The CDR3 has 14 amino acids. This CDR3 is CSLWTSGRFNEQFF. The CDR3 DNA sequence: TGCAGCCTTTGGACTAGCGGGAGGTTTAATGAGCAGTTCTTC.

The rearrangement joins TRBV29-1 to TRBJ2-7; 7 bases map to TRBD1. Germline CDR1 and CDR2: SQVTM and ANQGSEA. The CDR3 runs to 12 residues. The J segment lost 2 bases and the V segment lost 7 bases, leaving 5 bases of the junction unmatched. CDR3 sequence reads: CSARDSPYEQYF. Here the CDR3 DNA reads TGCAGCGCCCGGGACAGCCCCTACGAGCAGTACTTC.

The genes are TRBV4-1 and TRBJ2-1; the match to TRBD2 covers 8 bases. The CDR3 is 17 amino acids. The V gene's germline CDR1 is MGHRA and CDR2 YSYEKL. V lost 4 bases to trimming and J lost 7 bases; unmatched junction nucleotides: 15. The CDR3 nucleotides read TGCGCCAGCAGCCCGCTTGTGGCGGGAGGTCGTTGGAATGAGCAGTTCTTC. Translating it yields CASSPLVAGGRWNEQFF.

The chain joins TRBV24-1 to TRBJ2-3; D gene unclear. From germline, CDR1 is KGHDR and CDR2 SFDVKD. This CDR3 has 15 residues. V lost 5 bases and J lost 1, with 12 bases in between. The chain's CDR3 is CATSVGLYGTDTQYF. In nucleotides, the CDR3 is TGTGCCACCAGTGTAGGATTATACGGCACAGATACGCAGTATTTT.

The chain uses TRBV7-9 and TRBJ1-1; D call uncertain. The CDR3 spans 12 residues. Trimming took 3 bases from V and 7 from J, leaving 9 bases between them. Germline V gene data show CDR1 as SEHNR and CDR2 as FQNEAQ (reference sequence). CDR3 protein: CASSLKFHEAFF. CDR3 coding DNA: TGTGCCAGCAGCTTGAAGTTCCATGAAGCTTTCTTT. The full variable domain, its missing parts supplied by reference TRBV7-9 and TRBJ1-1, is DTGVSQNPRHKITKRGQNVTFRCDPISEHNRLYWYRQTLGQGPEFLTYFQNEAQLEKSRLLSDRFSAERPKGSFSTLEIQRTEQGDSAMYLCASSLKFHEAFFGQGTRLTVV.

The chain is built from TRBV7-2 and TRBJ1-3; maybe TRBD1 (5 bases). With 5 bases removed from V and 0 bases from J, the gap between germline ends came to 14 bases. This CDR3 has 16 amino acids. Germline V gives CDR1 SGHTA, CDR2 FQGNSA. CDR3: CASSGLGRRSGNTIYF. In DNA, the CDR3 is TGTGCCAGCAGCGGACTGGGACGGCGCTCTGGAAACACCATATATTTT.

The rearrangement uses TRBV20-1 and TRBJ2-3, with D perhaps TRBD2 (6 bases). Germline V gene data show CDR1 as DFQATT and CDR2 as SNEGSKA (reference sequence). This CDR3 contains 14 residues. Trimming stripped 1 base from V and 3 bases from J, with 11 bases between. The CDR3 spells CSARVPGGTDTQYF. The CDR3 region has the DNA TGCAGTGCTAGAGTCCCCGGGGGTACAGATACGCAGTATTTT.

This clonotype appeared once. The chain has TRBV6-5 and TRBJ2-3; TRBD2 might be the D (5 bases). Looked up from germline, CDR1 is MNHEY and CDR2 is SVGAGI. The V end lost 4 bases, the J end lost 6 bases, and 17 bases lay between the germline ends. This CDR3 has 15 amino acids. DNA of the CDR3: TGTGCCAGCAGTTTTGGCGGGCAATTCTCCGATACGCAGTATTTT. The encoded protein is CASSFGGQFSDTQYF.

CDR3 in DNA: TGCAGTGCTAGAGACCCTTATAAAGCTAGCGGGAGGGCTCATGAGCAGTTCTTC. It translates to CSARDPYKASGRAHEQFF. The J gene is TRBJ2-1, the V gene TRBV20-1, with 12 bases that match TRBD2. The CDR3 has 18 residues. Trimming cost V 0 bases and J 8 bases; bases outside gene matches: 14. Germline loops: CDR1 DFQATT, CDR2 SNEGSKA (reference sequence).

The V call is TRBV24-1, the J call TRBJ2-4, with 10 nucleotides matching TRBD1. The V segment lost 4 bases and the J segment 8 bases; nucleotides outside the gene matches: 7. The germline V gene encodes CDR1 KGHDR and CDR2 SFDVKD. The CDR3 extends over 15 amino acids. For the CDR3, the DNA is TGTGCCACCAGTGACCCGGGGACAGGGGTGGACATTCAGTACTTC. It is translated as CATSDPGTGVDIQYF.

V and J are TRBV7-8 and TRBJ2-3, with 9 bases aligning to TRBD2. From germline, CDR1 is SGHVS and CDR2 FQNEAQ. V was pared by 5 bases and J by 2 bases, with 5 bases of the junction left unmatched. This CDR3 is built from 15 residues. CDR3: CASSLSGSYTDTQYF. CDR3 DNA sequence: TGTGCCAGCAGCCTTAGCGGGAGTTACACAGATACGCAGTATTTT. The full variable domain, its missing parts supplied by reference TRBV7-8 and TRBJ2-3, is GAGVSQSPRYKVAKRGQDVALRCDPISGHVSLFWYQQALGQGPEFLTYFQNEAQLDKSGLPSDRFFAERPEGSVSTLKIQRTQQEDSAVYLCASSLSGSYTDTQYFGPGTRLTVL.

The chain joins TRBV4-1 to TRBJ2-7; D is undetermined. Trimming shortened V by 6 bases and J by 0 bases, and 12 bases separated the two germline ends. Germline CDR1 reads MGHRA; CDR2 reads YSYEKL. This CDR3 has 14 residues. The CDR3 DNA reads TGCGCCAGCAGGTCTGATCCACGCTCCTACGAGCAGTACTTC. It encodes CASRSDPRSYEQYF.

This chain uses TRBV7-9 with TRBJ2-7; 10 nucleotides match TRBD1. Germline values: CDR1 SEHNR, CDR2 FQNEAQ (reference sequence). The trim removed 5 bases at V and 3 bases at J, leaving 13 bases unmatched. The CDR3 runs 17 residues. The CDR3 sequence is CASSAGTGAIRDYEQYF. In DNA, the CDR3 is TGTGCCAGCAGCGCAGGGACAGGGGCCATACGGGACTACGAGCAGTACTTC.

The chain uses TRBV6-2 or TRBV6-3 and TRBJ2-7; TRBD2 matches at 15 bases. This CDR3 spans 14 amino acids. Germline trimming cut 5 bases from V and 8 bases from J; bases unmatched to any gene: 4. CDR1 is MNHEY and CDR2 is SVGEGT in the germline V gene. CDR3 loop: CASSRGTSGRKQYF. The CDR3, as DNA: TGTGCCAGCAGTCGCGGGACTAGCGGGAGGAAGCAGTACTTC.

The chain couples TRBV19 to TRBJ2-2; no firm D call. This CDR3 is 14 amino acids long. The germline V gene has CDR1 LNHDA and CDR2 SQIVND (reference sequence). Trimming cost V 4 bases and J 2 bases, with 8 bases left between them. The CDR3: CASSNQINTGELFF. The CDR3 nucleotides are TGTGCCAGTAGTAACCAGATAAACACCGGGGAGCTGTTTTTT.

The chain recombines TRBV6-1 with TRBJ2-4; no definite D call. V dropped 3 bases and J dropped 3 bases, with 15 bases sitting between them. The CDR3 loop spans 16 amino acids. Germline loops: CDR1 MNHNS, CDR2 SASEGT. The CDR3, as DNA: TGTGCCAGCAGTGAGGAACCCCTGGATGTCAAAAACATTCAGTACTTC. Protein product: CASSEEPLDVKNIQYF.

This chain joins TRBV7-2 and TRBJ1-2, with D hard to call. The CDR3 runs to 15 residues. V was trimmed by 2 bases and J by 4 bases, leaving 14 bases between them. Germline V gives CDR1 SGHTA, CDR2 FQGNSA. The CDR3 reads CASSLSSIGGYGYTF. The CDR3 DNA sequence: TGTGCCAGCAGCTTAAGTTCCATCGGCGGCTATGGCTACACCTTC.

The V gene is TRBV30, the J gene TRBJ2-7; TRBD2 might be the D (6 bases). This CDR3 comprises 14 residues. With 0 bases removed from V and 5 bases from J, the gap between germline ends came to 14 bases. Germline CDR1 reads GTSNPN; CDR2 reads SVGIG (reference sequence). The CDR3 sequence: CAWSVIPGGNEQYF. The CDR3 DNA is TGTGCCTGGAGTGTAATCCCGGGCGGGAACGAGCAGTACTTC.